These 25 T cell receptor beta chains came from one sample sequenced in a study of blood T cell repertoires in COVID-19. Assay used: immunoSEQ multiplex PCR; TCRdb lists only in-frame clones, some missing. The table has over 70,000 clones, 80% to 85% seen once. The specimen sequenced was peripheral blood. These receptors all stem from a human donor in a cohort sampled during active COVID-19.

V usage is TRBV19 and J usage is TRBJ2-5; D perhaps matches TRBD1 (5 bases). The V end lost 4 bases, the J end lost 2 bases, and 20 bases lay between the germline ends. Germline V gene data show CDR1 as LNHDA and CDR2 as SQIVND (reference sequence). The CDR3 extends over 17 amino acids. The CDR3 here is CASSKLTGRAGQETQYF. In DNA form, the CDR3 reads TGTGCCAGTAGTAAACTTACAGGTCGCGCAGGACAAGAGACCCAGTACTTC. The entire variable domain, with the rest obtained from reference TRBV19 and TRBJ2-5, is as follows: DGGITQSPKYLFRKEGQNVTLSCEQNLNHDAMYWYRQDPGQGLRLIYYSQIVNDFQKGDIAEGYSVSREKKESFPLTVTSAQKNPTAFYLCASSKLTGRAGQETQYFGPGTRLLVL.

The chain recombines TRBV10-1 with TRBJ2-3; D is unresolved. V shed 0 bases and J shed 9 bases, with 13 bases lying between them. CDR1 is WNHNN and CDR2 is SYGVQD in the germline V gene (reference sequence). The CDR3 consists of 14 residues. For the CDR3, the DNA is TGCGCCAGCAGTGAGTCGGGTGGAGATGAAACGCAGTATTTT. Translating it yields CASSESGGDETQYF.

This clone was detected a few times. The chain couples TRBV4-2 to TRBJ1-6, with D possibly TRBD1 on 6 matching bases. This CDR3 contains 16 residues. Germline CDR1 LGHNA, CDR2 YNFKEQ. V dropped 0 bases and J dropped 5 bases, with 11 bases sitting between them. The chain's CDR3 is CASSQDTGINNSPLHF. In DNA, the CDR3 is TGTGCCAGCAGCCAAGATACAGGGATCAATAATTCACCCCTCCACTTT.

V and J are TRBV5-1 and TRBJ2-1; 7 bases align to TRBD2. The CDR3 contains 15 residues. Germline-derived CDR1 and CDR2 are SGHRS and YFSETQ. After removal of 5 bases from V and 0 bases from J, the junction contained 5 bases not matched to a gene. CDR3 amino acids: CASRERGNSYNEQFF. Here the CDR3 DNA reads TGCGCCAGCAGGGAGCGGGGAAACTCCTACAATGAGCAGTTCTTC.

The V and J genes are TRBV20-1 and TRBJ1-2, with unresolved D. Trimming took off 0 bases at V and 7 bases at J, with 6 bases between the two ends. The CDR3 runs 11 residues. The germline V gene has CDR1 DFQATT and CDR2 SNEGSKA (reference sequence). The DNA for the CDR3 is TGCAGTGCTAGAGACTTCCCTGGCTACACCTTC. It yields the protein CSARDFPGYTF.

The gene calls are TRBV27 and TRBJ1-4; maybe TRBD1 (6 bases). CDR1 and CDR2 (germline): MNHEY, SMNVEV (reference sequence). The CDR3 length is 14 residues. Trimming shortened V by 6 bases and J by 6 bases, and 14 bases separated the two germline ends. CDR3 sequence: CASRSTGTHEKLFF. CDR3 nucleotides: TGTGCCAGCAGATCAACAGGGACCCATGAAAAACTGTTTTTT.

CDR3 region: CATKGASGTGELFF. CDR3 nucleotide sequence: TGTGCCACCAAGGGGGCTAGCGGGACCGGGGAGCTGTTTTTT. The chain combines TRBV2 with TRBJ2-2; possibly TRBD2 for D (8 bases). V was trimmed by 10 bases and J by 5 bases, leaving 17 bases between them. Germline CDR1 reads SNHLY; CDR2 reads FYNNEI. This CDR3 is built from 14 residues.

The V call is TRBV7-9, the J call TRBJ2-4; 7 bases align to TRBD1. J was trimmed by 8 bases and V by 5 bases; bases with no gene match: 9. This CDR3 spans 14 amino acids. CDR1 is SEHNR, CDR2 FQNEAQ, per germline (reference sequence). The CDR3 coding sequence is TGTGCCAGCAGCCCAACACGACAGGGTGACATTCAGTACTTC. Amino acids: CASSPTRQGDIQYF.

The rearrangement uses TRBV23-1 and TRBJ2-1; unclear D gene. TRBV23-1 is identified as an open reading frame with a role that is uncertain. The CDR3 has 13 residues. Deletions cut 0 bases from V and 8 bases from J, with 8 bases between. DNA of the CDR3: TGCGCCAGCAGTCAATCGGTGGGCGATGAGCAGTTCTTC. Protein: CASSQSVGDEQFF.

This rearrangement joins TRBV9 to TRBJ2-3; TRBD2 might be the D (6 bases). The V gene lost 0 bases and the J gene lost 2 bases, with 16 bases spanning the gap. The CDR3 covers 17 residues. Germline V gene data show CDR1 as SGDLS and CDR2 as YYNGEE. CDR3 nucleotide sequence: TGTGCCAGCAGCGTAGGGTGGGGGGACCGAAACACAGATACGCAGTATTTT. It encodes CASSVGWGDRNTDTQYF.

The rearrangement links TRBV3-1 (or the pseudogene TRBV3-2) to TRBJ2-5; unclear D gene. V gave up 0 bases and J gave up 7 bases, with 15 bases separating them. Germline V gene lookup returns CDR1 LGHDT and CDR2 YNNKEL (reference sequence). This CDR3 has 15 residues. CDR3 sequence (DNA): TGTGCCAGCAGCCAAGATGCGCGGATGGTTGGGACCCAGTACTTC. Its protein product is CASSQDARMVGTQYF.

The chain uses TRBV5-1 and TRBJ1-2; 7 bases agree with TRBD1. CDR3 length: 15 amino acids. Germline CDR1 is SGHRS and CDR2 is YFSETQ. Trimming at V came to 2 bases and at J to 4 bases, leaving 8 bases not matched to a gene. The CDR3 DNA reads as TGCGCCAGCAGCTTAGGGACAGCGTCCCGCTATGGCTACACCTTC. It specifies CASSLGTASRYGYTF. The whole variable domain, filled in from reference TRBV5-1 and TRBJ1-2, reads KAGVTQTPRYLIKTRGQQVTLSCSPISGHRSVSWYQQTPGQGLQFLFEYFSETQRNKGNFPGRFSGRQFSNSRSEMNVSTLELGDSALYLCASSLGTASRYGYTFGSGTRLTVV.

The chain carries TRBV19 and TRBJ2-7; tentatively, D is TRBD2 (5 bases). The CDR3 spans 14 residues. CDR1 is LNHDA, CDR2 SQIVND, per germline (reference sequence). With 1 base removed from V and 3 bases from J, the gap between germline ends came to 10 bases. The CDR3 nucleotides are TGTGCCAGTAGTATAGCGGCCGGAGGCTACGAGCAGTACTTC. Translation: CASSIAAGGYEQYF.

V and J are TRBV7-3 and TRBJ2-3; D is perhaps TRBD2 (5 bases). Germline values: CDR1 SGHTA, CDR2 FQGTGA. The V gene lost 2 bases and the J gene lost 6 bases, with 12 bases spanning the gap. This CDR3 has 14 amino acids. As DNA, the CDR3 is TGTGCCAGCAGCTTAGGCCTAGCTTCGGATACGCAGTATTTT. It translates to CASSLGLASDTQYF.

V usage is TRBV4-3 and J usage is TRBJ2-2, with D unclear. Germline V gene data show CDR1 as LGHNA and CDR2 as YSLEER. The CDR3 has 14 residues. Trimming cost V 8 bases and J 7 bases, with 17 bases left between them. The CDR3, as DNA: TGCGCCAGCGGTGATAGGAGTCGTGGCGGGGAGCTGTTTTTT. It codes for CASGDRSRGGELFF.

The V and J genes are TRBV4-1 and TRBJ2-7, with D perhaps matching TRBD1 (6 bases). Germline CDR1 is MGHRA and CDR2 is YSYEKL. This CDR3 region has 16 residues. Trimming pared 0 bases from V and 2 bases from J, leaving 14 bases between. CDR3 DNA: TGCGCCAGCAGCCAAGATACCACAGGGCCCGCCTACGAGCAGTACTTC. Its translation: CASSQDTTGPAYEQYF.

With regard to this clone: The identical CDR3 is also encoded by other nucleotide sequences in the sample. The chain employs TRBV5-6 and TRBJ2-5; TRBD2 agrees at 10 bases. The CDR3 runs 17 residues. Germline loops: CDR1 SGHDT, CDR2 YYEEEE. The junction had 7 bases not matched to a gene; V was cut back by 0 bases and J by 2 bases. DNA for the CDR3: TGTGCCAGCAGCTTGGCCCCTAGCGGGGGTTTTCAAGAGACCCAGTACTTC. This gives the protein CASSLAPSGGFQETQYF. Filled out from reference TRBV5-6 and TRBJ2-5, the complete variable domain reads DAGVTQSPTHLIKTRGQQVTLRCSPKSGHDTVSWYQQALGQGPQFIFQYYEEEERQRGNFPDRFSGHQFPNYSSELNVNALLLGDSALYLCASSLAPSGGFQETQYFGPGTRLLVL.

The count of this clone is one. The chain couples TRBV5-6 to TRBJ1-5; possibly TRBD1 for D (6 bases). V lost 7 bases to trimming and J lost 5 bases, with 16 bases between them. The germline gives CDR1 SGHDT, CDR2 YYEEEE. The CDR3 extends over 14 amino acids. The CDR3 loop is CASGTRGGDQPQHF. As DNA, the CDR3 is TGTGCCAGCGGCACCAGGGGCGGAGATCAGCCCCAGCATTTT.

The rearrangement uses TRBV5-1 and TRBJ2-5, with 10 bases fitting TRBD2. Germline CDR1 and CDR2: SGHRS and YFSETQ. The V segment lost 0 bases and the J segment 4 bases; nucleotides outside the gene matches: 6. This CDR3 contains 16 residues. CDR3 bases: TGCGCCAGCAGCTTGGAAGTAGCGGGGGGTCTAGAGACCCAGTACTTC. It codes for CASSLEVAGGLETQYF. Combining the CDR3 with reference TRBV5-1 and TRBJ2-5 gives the whole variable domain KAGVTQTPRYLIKTRGQQVTLSCSPISGHRSVSWYQQTPGQGLQFLFEYFSETQRNKGNFPGRFSGRQFSNSRSEMNVSTLELGDSALYLCASSLEVAGGLETQYFGPGTRLLVL.

The chain links TRBV5-5 to TRBJ2-3; a possible D gene is TRBD2 (5 bases). Trimming removed 1 base at V and 0 bases at J, with 15 bases between. The germline V gene has CDR1 SGHKS and CDR2 YYEKEE (reference sequence). CDR3 length: 17 amino acids. The CDR3 loop reads CASSLMSGGFSTDTQYF. CDR3 coding DNA: TGTGCCAGCAGCTTGATGTCGGGCGGGTTTAGCACAGATACGCAGTATTTT.

The V call is TRBV27, the J call TRBJ1-6; D may be TRBD1 (6 bases). From germline, CDR1 is MNHEY and CDR2 SMNVEV (reference sequence). The V end was cut by 3 bases, the J end by 7 bases, with 13 bases between. CDR3 length: 15 residues. As DNA, the CDR3 is TGTGCCAGCAGTTTCGCAGGGGAGATCAATTCACCCCTCCACTTT. Its translation: CASSFAGEINSPLHF.

This chain connects TRBV11-2 to TRBJ2-7, with TRBD2 matching over 15 bases. Germline V gene data show CDR1 as SGHAT and CDR2 as FQNNGV. V lost 5 bases to trimming and J lost 2 bases; unmatched junction nucleotides: 4. CDR3 length equals 16 residues. The CDR3: CASSARTSGGAYEQYF. The CDR3 bases are TGTGCCAGCAGCGCACGGACTAGCGGGGGGGCCTACGAGCAGTACTTC.

The J gene is TRBJ2-2, the V gene TRBV10-3; the match to TRBD1 covers 7 bases. The CDR3 loop spans 14 amino acids. Germline CDR1 and CDR2: ENHRY and SYGVKD. Trimming at V came to 7 bases and at J to 0 bases, leaving 2 bases not matched to a gene. The CDR3 protein is CAIKGQTNTGELFF. CDR3 DNA: TGTGCCATCAAGGGACAGACGAACACCGGGGAGCTGTTTTTT.

The rearrangement joins TRBV5-6 to TRBJ2-5; the D gene is possibly TRBD2 (5 bases). Germline V gene lookup returns CDR1 SGHDT and CDR2 YYEEEE. This CDR3 comprises 13 residues. V dropped 2 bases and J dropped 5 bases, with 10 bases sitting between them. The CDR3 reads CASSFGGSETQYF. The CDR3 bases are TGTGCCAGCAGCTTTGGCGGGTCCGAGACCCAGTACTTC.

The V and J genes are TRBV24-1 and TRBJ2-7, with unresolved D. The CDR3 spans 13 residues. Looked up from germline, CDR1 is KGHDR and CDR2 is SFDVKD. V lost 4 bases and J 3 bases, leaving 9 bases between the germline ends. CDR3 sequence reads: CATSDSFGYEQYF. DNA for the CDR3: TGTGCCACCAGTGACTCTTTCGGCTACGAGCAGTACTTC.